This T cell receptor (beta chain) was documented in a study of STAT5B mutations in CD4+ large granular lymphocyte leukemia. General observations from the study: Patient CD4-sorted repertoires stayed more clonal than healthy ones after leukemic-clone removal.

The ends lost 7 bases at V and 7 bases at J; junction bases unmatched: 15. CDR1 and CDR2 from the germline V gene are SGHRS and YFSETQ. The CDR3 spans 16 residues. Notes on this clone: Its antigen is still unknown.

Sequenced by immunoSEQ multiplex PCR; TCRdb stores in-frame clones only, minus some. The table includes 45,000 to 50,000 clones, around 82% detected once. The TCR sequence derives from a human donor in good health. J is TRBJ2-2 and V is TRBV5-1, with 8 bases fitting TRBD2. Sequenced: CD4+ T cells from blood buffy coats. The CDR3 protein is CASSGGSGSFIGELFF. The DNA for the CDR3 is TGCGCCAGCTCCGGAGGAAGCGGGAGTTTCATCGGGGAGCTGTTTTTT.